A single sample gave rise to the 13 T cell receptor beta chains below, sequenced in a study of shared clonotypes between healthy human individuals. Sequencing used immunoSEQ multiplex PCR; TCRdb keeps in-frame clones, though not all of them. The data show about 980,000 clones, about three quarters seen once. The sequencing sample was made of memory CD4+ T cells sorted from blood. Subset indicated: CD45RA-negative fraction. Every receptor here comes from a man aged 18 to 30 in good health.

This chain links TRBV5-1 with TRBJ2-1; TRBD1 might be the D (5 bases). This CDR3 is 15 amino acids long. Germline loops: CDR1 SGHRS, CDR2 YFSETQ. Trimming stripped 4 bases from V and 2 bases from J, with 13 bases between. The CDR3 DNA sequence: TGCGCCAGCAGCCCAGGGCACAGCGCCTACAATGAGCAGTTCTTC. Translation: CASSPGHSAYNEQFF.

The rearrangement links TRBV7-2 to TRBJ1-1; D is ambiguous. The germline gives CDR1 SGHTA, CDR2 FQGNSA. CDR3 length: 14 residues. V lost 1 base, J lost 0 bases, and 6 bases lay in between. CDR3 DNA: TGTGCCAGCAGCTTAGTCAGCATGAACACTGAAGCTTTCTTT. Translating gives CASSLVSMNTEAFF.

The CDR3 protein is CASSSSGSLPYEQYF. The CDR3 nucleotides read TGTGCCAGTAGTAGTAGCGGGAGTCTTCCCTACGAGCAGTACTTC. The genes are TRBV19 and TRBJ2-7; TRBD2 matches 9 bases. This CDR3 is built from 15 residues. The V gene end was trimmed by 4 bases and the J gene end by 2 bases; junction bases not matched to a gene: 6. From germline, CDR1 is LNHDA and CDR2 SQIVND (reference sequence).

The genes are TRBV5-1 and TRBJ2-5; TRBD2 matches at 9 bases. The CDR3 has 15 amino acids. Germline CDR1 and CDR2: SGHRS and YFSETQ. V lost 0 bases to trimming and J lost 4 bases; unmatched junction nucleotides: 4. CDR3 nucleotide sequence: TGCGCCAGCAGCTTGGGGCTAGCGGGGAGAGAGACCCAGTACTTC. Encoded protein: CASSLGLAGRETQYF.

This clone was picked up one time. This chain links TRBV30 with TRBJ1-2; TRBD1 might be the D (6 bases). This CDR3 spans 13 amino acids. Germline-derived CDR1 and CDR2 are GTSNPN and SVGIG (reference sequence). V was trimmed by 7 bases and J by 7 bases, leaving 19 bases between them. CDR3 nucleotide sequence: TGTGCCTTCGAGGGGGGTCCGACCCTTGGCTACACCTTC. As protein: CAFEGGPTLGYTF.

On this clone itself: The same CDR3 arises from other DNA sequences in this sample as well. The CDR3: CASRKTSGGSYEQYF. The CDR3 DNA reads TGTGCCAGCAGGAAGACTAGCGGGGGCTCCTACGAGCAGTACTTC. The rearrangement uses TRBV2 and TRBJ2-7; 12 nucleotides line up with TRBD2. This CDR3 region has 15 residues. J was trimmed by 0 bases and V by 6 bases; bases with no gene match: 3. CDR1 is SNHLY and CDR2 is FYNNEI in the germline V gene.

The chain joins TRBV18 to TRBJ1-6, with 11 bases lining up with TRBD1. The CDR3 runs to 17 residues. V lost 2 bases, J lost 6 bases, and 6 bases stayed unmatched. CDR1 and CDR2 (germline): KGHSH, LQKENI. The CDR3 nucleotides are TGTGCCAGCTCACCAGGGTCGGGGACAGGGGGTAATTCACCCCTCCACTTT. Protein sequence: CASSPGSGTGGNSPLHF.

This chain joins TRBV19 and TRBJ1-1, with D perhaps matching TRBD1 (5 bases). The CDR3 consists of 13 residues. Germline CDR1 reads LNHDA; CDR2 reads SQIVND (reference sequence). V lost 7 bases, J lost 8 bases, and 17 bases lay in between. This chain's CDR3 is CASTPTVGAEAFF. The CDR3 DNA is TGTGCCAGTACTCCGACAGTTGGAGCGGAAGCTTTCTTT.

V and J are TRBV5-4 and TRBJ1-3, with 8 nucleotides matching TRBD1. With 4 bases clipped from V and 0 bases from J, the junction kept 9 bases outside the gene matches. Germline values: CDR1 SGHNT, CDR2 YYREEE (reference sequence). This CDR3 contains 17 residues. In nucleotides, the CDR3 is TGTGCCAGCAGCAGAGATGGGACAGGTGGCTCTGGAAACACCATATATTTT. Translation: CASSRDGTGGSGNTIYF. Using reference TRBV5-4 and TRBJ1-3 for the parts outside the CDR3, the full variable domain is ETGVTQSPTHLIKTRGQQVTLRCSSQSGHNTVSWYQQALGQGPQFIFQYYREEENGRGNFPPRFSGLQFPNYSSELNVNALELDDSALYLCASSRDGTGGSGNTIYFGEGSWLTVV.

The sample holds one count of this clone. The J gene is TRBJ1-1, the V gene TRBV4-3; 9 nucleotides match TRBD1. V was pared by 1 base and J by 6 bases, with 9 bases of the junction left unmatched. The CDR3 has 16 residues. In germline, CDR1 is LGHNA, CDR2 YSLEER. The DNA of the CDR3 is TGCGCCAGCAGCCAAGGTCCGACAGGGGGGAATCCTGAAGCTTTCTTT. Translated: CASSQGPTGGNPEAFF.

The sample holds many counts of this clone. DNA of the CDR3: TGTGCCAGCCGTTCTACAGGAGATACGCAGTATTTT. Its translation: CASRSTGDTQYF. This chain uses TRBV27 with TRBJ2-3, with a possible D match to TRBD1 (5 bases). V dropped 8 bases and J dropped 5 bases, with 11 bases sitting between them. The germline V gene has CDR1 MNHEY and CDR2 SMNVEV (reference sequence). CDR3 size: 12 residues.

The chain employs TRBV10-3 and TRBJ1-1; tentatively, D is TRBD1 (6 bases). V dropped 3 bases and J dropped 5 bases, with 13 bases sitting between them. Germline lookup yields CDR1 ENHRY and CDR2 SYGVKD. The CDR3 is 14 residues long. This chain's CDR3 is CAISDRGGGTEAFF. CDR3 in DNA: TGTGCCATCAGTGATAGAGGGGGAGGTACTGAAGCTTTCTTT.

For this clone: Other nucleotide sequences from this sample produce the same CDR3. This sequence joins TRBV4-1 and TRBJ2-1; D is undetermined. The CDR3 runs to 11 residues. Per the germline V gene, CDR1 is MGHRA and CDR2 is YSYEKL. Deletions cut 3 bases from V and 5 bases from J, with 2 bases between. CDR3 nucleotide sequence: TGCGCCAGCAGCCAGAACAATGAGCAGTTCTTC. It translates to CASSQNNEQFF.